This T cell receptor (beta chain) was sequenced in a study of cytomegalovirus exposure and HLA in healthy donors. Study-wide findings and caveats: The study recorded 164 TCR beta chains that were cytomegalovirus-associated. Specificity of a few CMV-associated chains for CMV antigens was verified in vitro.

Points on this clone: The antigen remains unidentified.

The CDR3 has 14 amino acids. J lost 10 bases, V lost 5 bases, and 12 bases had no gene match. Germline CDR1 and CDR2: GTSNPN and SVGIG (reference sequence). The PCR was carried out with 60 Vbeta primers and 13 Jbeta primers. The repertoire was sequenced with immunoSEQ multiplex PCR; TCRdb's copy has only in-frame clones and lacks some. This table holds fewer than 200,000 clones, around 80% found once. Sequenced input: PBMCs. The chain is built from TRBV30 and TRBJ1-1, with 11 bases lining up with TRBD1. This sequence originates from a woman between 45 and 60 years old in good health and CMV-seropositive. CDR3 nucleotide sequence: TGTGCCTGGTATACCCGGGACAGGGGGGAGGGAGCTTTCTTT. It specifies CAWYTRDRGEGAFF.